Given below is one T cell receptor beta chain in context. This clonotype has a single count. Which antigen it targets is not known. The input lacks base qualities; no much larger clone sits a single base away. One read alone provides weak support. Surgical brain or tumor specimens were cryofrozen in liquid nitrogen immediately after resection, and peripheral blood cells were collected concurrently. The iRepertoire nested amplicon-rescue multiplex PCR (arm-PCR) platform was used to amplify TCR alpha and beta CDR3 regions from RNA. The input for one-step reverse transcription and amplification was about 100-400 ng of tissue mRNA or PBMC total RNA. Following bead purification, Illumina adapters were added by a secondary multiplex PCR, and the libraries were gel-purified between 200 and 400 bp. The libraries contained internal 6-nucleotide barcodes that were used for demultiplexing. Sequencing of the libraries was done on an Illumina MiSeq using 2x220 or 2x250 nucleotide paired-end reads. In the paper's pipeline: Paired reads were merged using FLASH 1.2.11 and were aligned to the GRCh37 human genome using BWA-MEM, after which TRA and TRB reads were extracted. V and J assignment used an IMGT-derived reference of cassette sequences and CDR3 motifs that included pseudogenes. Three-frame translation of reads was performed, and productive CDR3s were defined as those with a C...FGXG motif and no stop codons. A clonotype was defined as a unique combination of a V-J cassette pair and a CDR3 amino acid sequence. Filtering of reads was based on Hamming distance, with the threshold set by the sequence error rate of each sample in mapped regions. The raw public data were reprocessed by TCRdb itself: fastp quality trimming at Q25, MiXCR clonotype calling, in-frame beta chains only. A single entry per CDR3 protein holds the most common genes and DNA from its merged rows. The V and J calls reflect TCRdb's pipeline rather than the authors' work. The sample data list roughly 350,000 distinct CDR3 sequences, and roughly two fifths of these were observed just once. The ten most abundant clones make up about 12% of the sample.

The germline V gene (reference sequence) gives CDR1 as SGHNT and CDR2 as YYREEE. Between the V and J ends, shortened by 0 bases and 7 bases respectively, the junction contains 14 bases. The cysteine opens and the phenylalanine closes a CDR3 of 15 amino acids. CDR3 DNA only is kept here, 45 bases in frame from base 1. This specimen belongs to a study of glioma-infiltrating T cells (dated by TCRdb to 2016 to 2017). Turning to the overall study: Low-grade gliomas were represented by WHO grade II oligodendrogliomas or astrocytomas, and glioblastomas were represented by WHO grade IV tumors that were sampled at initial rather than recurrent diagnosis. Before surgery, glioma patients were given dexamethasone for six or fewer days. Sequencing coverage of about 4- to 11-fold of 1 million or so peripheral T cells was targeted for blood libraries. Sequencing of TCR alpha- and beta-chain repertoires was performed on glioma tissue, on non-neoplastic brain tissue, and on matched peripheral blood mononuclear cells. Each tissue-infiltrating repertoire was compared with the same patient's peripheral blood repertoire to measure divergence between tissue and blood T-cell populations. Three low-grade glioma patients, seven to nine primary glioblastoma patients, and three non-glioma patients who contributed non-neoplastic brain tissue made up the paired cohort. What the work shows at the level of the full study, not this receptor alone: A signature set of shared blood CDR3 motifs marked patients with low tissue-blood divergence and was depleted in highly divergent patients. Tissue and blood shared very few CDR3 sequences, a result attributed to high CDR3 diversity and limited sampling. VJ-independent divergence between tissue and blood was lower than expected in non-neoplastic patients but higher than expected in all gliomas, particularly low-grade gliomas. Small numbers underpinned the group comparisons: roughly 8 glioblastoma patients, three low-grade glioma patients and three non-neoplastic patients.

This chain joins TRBV5-4 to TRBJ2-1; TRBD2 might be the D gene, on 6 matching bases. Material: glioma tissue, nonneoplastic brain tissue, or PBMCs (not recorded which). The clonotype originates from a human donor with low-grade glioma or glioblastoma, undergoing nonglioma brain surgery, or in good health (not recorded which). The sequenced DNA is TGTGCCAGCAGCTTGGGAAGCGGAGGGGAAAATGAGCAGTTCTTC. This translates into CASSLGSGGENEQFF.